This entry lists 21 T cell receptor beta chains sequenced from one sample in a study of cytomegalovirus exposure and HLA in healthy donors. Vbeta (60) and Jbeta (13) primers were used in the PCR. Clones were sequenced by immunoSEQ multiplex PCR, and TCRdb holds only the in-frame ones, with some missing. Altogether some 180,000 clones are present, roughly 8.7% being singletons, with the ten largest covering 1% to 1.5%. Sample: PBMCs. Receptors were obtained from a woman aged 25-40 years in good health and CMV-seropositive.

CDR3 sequence reads: CASATSVNYGYTF. CDR3 DNA: TGTGCCAGCGCTACGTCGGTAAACTATGGCTACACCTTC. The chain couples TRBV2 to TRBJ1-2; the D is unclear. This CDR3 contains 13 residues. Germline V CDR1 and CDR2: SNHLY, FYNNEI. V was clipped by 8 bases and J by 2 bases, with 12 bases between them. Full variable domain (missing parts from reference TRBV2 and TRBJ1-2): EPEVTQTPSHQVTQMGQEVILRCVPISNHLYFYWYRQILGQKVEFLVSFYNNEISEKSEIFDDQFSVERPDGSNFTLKIRSTKLEDSAMYFCASATSVNYGYTFGSGTRLTVV.

This clone was counted between two and nine times. J is TRBJ2-7 and V is TRBV6-6; a weak D match, TRBD2 (5 bases). Trimming stripped 6 bases from V and 1 base from J, with 19 bases between. CDR1 is MNHNY and CDR2 is SVGAGI in the germline V gene (reference sequence). The CDR3 has 16 amino acids. The CDR3 sequence is CASRSGRAPGSYEQYF. DNA of the CDR3: TGTGCCAGCAGATCCGGCCGGGCACCGGGATCCTACGAGCAGTACTTC.

A few counts support this clone. The CDR3 is CAISGKGASSGNTIYF. The DNA of the CDR3 is TGTGCCATCAGTGGGAAAGGGGCTTCCTCTGGAAACACCATATATTTT. J is TRBJ1-3 and V is TRBV10-3; D may be TRBD1 (5 bases). CDR3 length: 16 amino acids. CDR1 and CDR2 (germline): ENHRY, SYGVKD. The V end lost 4 bases, the J end lost 0 bases, and 13 bases lay between the germline ends.

This clone was picked up a small number of times. At one end the junction does not follow the germline gene, possibly because of a read error. The chain has TRBV30 and TRBJ2-5; TRBD2 matches at 8 bases. This CDR3 has 12 residues. CDR1 is GTSNPN and CDR2 is SVGIG in the germline V gene (reference sequence). The CDR3 protein is CVWSGGGETQYF. CDR3 sequence (DNA): TGTGTCTGGAGCGGGGGTGGGGAGACCCAGTACTTC.

In this sample, this clone turned up a few times. The chain recombines TRBV19 with TRBJ1-3; D gene ambiguous. This CDR3 contains 15 residues. The V gene lost 7 bases and the J gene lost 0 bases, with 13 bases spanning the gap. Germline V gene sequence: CDR1 LNHDA, CDR2 SQIVND (reference sequence). The CDR3 nucleotides read TGTGCCAGTAAAGAGGGCGGCTTCTCTGGAAACACCATATATTTT. Translating it yields CASKEGGFSGNTIYF.

This clone was counted only a few times. V gene TRBV7-3 combines with J gene TRBJ1-4, with 8 bases lining up with TRBD1. This CDR3 has 15 residues. After removal of 5 bases from V and 8 bases from J, the junction contained 10 bases not matched to a gene. CDR1 and CDR2 from the germline V gene are SGHTA and FQGTGA. The CDR3 DNA reads TGTGCCAGCAGCCAAACCGGGACAGGCGGCGAAAAACTGTTTTTT. As protein: CASSQTGTGGEKLFF. Together with reference TRBV7-3 and TRBJ1-4, the CDR3 gives the full variable domain: GAGVSQTPSNKVTEKGKYVELRCDPISGHTALYWYRQSLGQGPEFLIYFQGTGAADDSGLPNDRFFAVRPEGSVSTLKIQRTERGDSAVYLCASSQTGTGGEKLFFGSGTQLSVL.

The chain carries TRBV2 and TRBJ1-1; 7 nucleotides align to TRBD1. In germline, CDR1 is SNHLY, CDR2 FYNNEI. The ends lost 4 bases at V and 1 base at J; junction bases unmatched: 3. This CDR3 spans 14 amino acids. CDR3 sequence (DNA): TGTGCCAGCAGTGCATGGACAGGGAACACTGAAGCTTTCTTT. It codes for CASSAWTGNTEAFF. Full variable domain (missing parts from reference TRBV2 and TRBJ1-1): EPEVTQTPSHQVTQMGQEVILRCVPISNHLYFYWYRQILGQKVEFLVSFYNNEISEKSEIFDDQFSVERPDGSNFTLKIRSTKLEDSAMYFCASSAWTGNTEAFFGQGTRLTVV.

This clone was seen more than once but under ten times. The chain recombines TRBV6-5 with TRBJ1-2; D is perhaps TRBD1 (5 bases). The V gene lost 7 bases and the J gene lost 3 bases, with 15 bases spanning the gap. Germline V gene sequence: CDR1 MNHEY, CDR2 SVGAGI. CDR3 length equals 14 residues. For the CDR3, the DNA is TGTGCCAGCAAGGATCCAGGGCCAGACTATGGCTACACCTTC. The encoded protein is CASKDPGPDYGYTF.

The rearrangement uses TRBV18 and TRBJ2-6; possible D gene TRBD2, 5 bases. Germline lookup yields CDR1 KGHSH and CDR2 LQKENI. The length of the CDR3 is 14 residues. Trimming removed 10 bases from V and 0 bases from J, with 10 bases in between. The CDR3 nucleotides read TGTGCCATATCGGCGGGCTCTGGGGCCAACGTCCTGACTTTC. Its protein product is CAISAGSGANVLTF.

This clone was detected only a few times. This chain links TRBV9 with TRBJ2-5; 8 positions agree with TRBD1. Unmatched junction bases numbered 3, after V lost 3 bases and J lost 2 bases. Germline V gene lookup returns CDR1 SGDLS and CDR2 YYNGEE. This CDR3 comprises 14 residues. The CDR3, as DNA: TGTGCCAGCAGCGCCCGGACAGGGCAAGAGACCCAGTACTTC. Translated, it gives CASSARTGQETQYF. The full variable domain, with the rest looked up from reference TRBV9 and TRBJ2-5, is DSGVTQTPKHLITATGQRVTLRCSPRSGDLSVYWYQQSLDQGLQFLIQYYNGEERAKGNILERFSAQQFPDLHSELNLSSLELGDSALYFCASSARTGQETQYFGPGTRLLVL.

The V call is TRBV5-1, the J call TRBJ2-3; D is undetermined. The CDR3 loop spans 15 amino acids. CDR1 and CDR2 from the germline V gene are SGHRS and YFSETQ. V was shortened by 5 bases and J by 0 bases, with 13 bases between the two germline ends. The DNA of the CDR3 is TGCGCCAGCAGAATGGGCAGTGCTAGCACAGATACGCAGTATTTT. The encoded protein is CASRMGSASTDTQYF.

This clone was seen more than once but under ten times. This chain uses TRBV30 with TRBJ2-2; TRBD2 agrees at 9 bases. V lost 5 bases and J lost 5; bases outside the gene matches: 9. Germline V gene data show CDR1 as GTSNPN and CDR2 as SVGIG (reference sequence). CDR3 size: 15 residues. CDR3 loop: CAWGLSGSWTGELFF. DNA of the CDR3: TGTGCCTGGGGGCTTAGCGGGAGTTGGACCGGGGAGCTGTTTTTT. The full variable domain, with the rest looked up from reference TRBV30 and TRBJ2-2, is SQTIHQWPATLVQPVGSPLSLECTVEGTSNPNLYWYRQAAGRGLQLLFYSVGIGQISSEVPQNLSASRPQDRQFILSSKKLLLSDSGFYLCAWGLSGSWTGELFFGEGSRLTVL.

This clone was seen more than once but under ten times. The chain couples TRBV5-1 to TRBJ2-1, with D possibly TRBD2 on 6 matching bases. The CDR3 loop spans 16 amino acids. Germline CDR1 reads SGHRS; CDR2 reads YFSETQ. With 2 bases removed from V and 5 bases from J, the gap between germline ends came to 17 bases. Here the CDR3 DNA reads TGCGCCAGCAGCTTCTTTCCGGGACGGAGGGACAATGAGCAGTTCTTC. Translation: CASSFFPGRRDNEQFF. The entire variable domain, with the rest obtained from reference TRBV5-1 and TRBJ2-1, is as follows: KAGVTQTPRYLIKTRGQQVTLSCSPISGHRSVSWYQQTPGQGLQFLFEYFSETQRNKGNFPGRFSGRQFSNSRSEMNVSTLELGDSALYLCASSFFPGRRDNEQFFGPGTRLTVL.

J is TRBJ2-7 and V is TRBV19; TRBD2 is a possible D gene (6 bases). Trimming removed 9 bases at V and 2 bases at J, with 17 bases between. This CDR3 has 14 amino acids. The germline CDR1 and CDR2 sequences are LNHDA and SQIVND (reference sequence). CDR3 in amino acids: CASKGGVNPYEQYF. CDR3 in DNA: TGTGCCAGCAAAGGAGGGGTCAACCCCTACGAGCAGTACTTC.

This clone was seen a few times. V is TRBV5-1 and J is TRBJ1-5; 10 nucleotides agree with TRBD1. CDR3 length equals 16 residues. The V gene end was trimmed by 0 bases and the J gene end by 6 bases; junction bases not matched to a gene: 6. The germline V gene has CDR1 SGHRS and CDR2 YFSETQ. DNA for the CDR3: TGCGCCAGCAGCTTGGATGGACAGGGGGGATTTCAGCCCCAGCATTTT. Translating gives CASSLDGQGGFQPQHF.

The V call is TRBV6-1, the J call TRBJ1-1; D gene uncertain. V dropped 1 base and J dropped 3 bases, with 15 bases sitting between them. CDR3 size: 16 residues. Germline CDR1 and CDR2: MNHNS and SASEGT. CDR3 nucleotide sequence: TGTGCCAGCAGTGAAGGGGTCAGCGATATGGACACTGAAGCTTTCTTT. Its translation is CASSEGVSDMDTEAFF.

The rearrangement joins TRBV4-1 to TRBJ1-5; 7 bases match TRBD1. From germline, CDR1 is MGHRA and CDR2 YSYEKL. The CDR3 sequence is 15 residues long. Trimming cost V 0 bases and J 9 bases; bases outside gene matches: 8. CDR3 residues: CASSQETGEILPQHF. Here the CDR3 DNA reads TGCGCCAGCAGCCAAGAAACAGGGGAGATATTGCCCCAGCATTTT.

The chain recombines TRBV15 with TRBJ1-1, with a tentative D call TRBD1 (5 bases). Trimming took off 1 base at V and 6 bases at J, with 6 bases between the two ends. Germline CDR1 is LNHNV and CDR2 is YYDKDF (reference sequence). The CDR3 length is 12 residues. The CDR3 spells CATSRGQSEAFF. CDR3 sequence (DNA): TGTGCCACCAGCAGAGGACAGTCTGAAGCTTTCTTT. Combining the CDR3 with reference TRBV15 and TRBJ1-1 gives the whole variable domain DAMVIQNPRYQVTQFGKPVTLSCSQTLNHNVMYWYQQKSSQAPKLLFHYYDKDFNNEADTPDNFQSRRPNTSFCFLDIRSPGLGDTAMYLCATSRGQSEAFFGQGTRLTVV.

This chain connects TRBV13 to TRBJ2-3, with 12 nucleotides matching TRBD1. The ends lost 5 bases at V and 4 bases at J; junction bases unmatched: 7. The CDR3 spans 16 residues. Germline V lookup: CDR1 PRHDT, CDR2 FYEKMQ (reference sequence). DNA of the CDR3: TGTGCCAGCAGCCCAACCGGGGACAGGGGGCCAGATACGCAGTATTTT. Protein: CASSPTGDRGPDTQYF.

This clone was seen a handful of times. The V call is TRBV6-6, the J call TRBJ1-1; no firm D call. Germline assignment: CDR1 MNHNY and CDR2 SVGAGI (reference sequence). V was pared by 6 bases and J by 10 bases, with 12 bases between. The CDR3 has 11 amino acids. The CDR3 loop reads CASRESLGAFF. In nucleotides, the CDR3 is TGTGCCAGCAGGGAGTCCCTTGGAGCTTTCTTT.

This chain links TRBV30 with TRBJ2-1, with 9 positions matching TRBD2. Trimming cost V 3 bases and J 4 bases; bases outside gene matches: 7. The CDR3 is 15 amino acids. Germline CDR1 GTSNPN, CDR2 SVGIG (reference sequence). CDR3 loop: CAWRGSGSDYNEQFF. In DNA, the CDR3 is TGTGCCTGGAGGGGTAGCGGGAGCGATTACAATGAGCAGTTCTTC.